The 6 T cell receptor beta chains reported below all come from one sample, sequenced in a study of cytomegalovirus exposure and HLA in healthy donors. Researchers ran the PCR with 60 Vbeta and 13 Jbeta primers. Here immunoSEQ multiplex PCR was the method, and the copy in TCRdb shows in-frame clones only, minus some. The table records approximately 84,000 clones, roughly 73% of them present only once. Sequences were obtained from PBMCs. The receptors shown here come from a male donor in good health and CMV-seropositive.

The chain combines TRBV9 with TRBJ2-1; 11 nucleotides agree with TRBD2. With V trimmed by 4 bases and J by 4 bases, 4 bases remained unmatched. The germline V gene encodes CDR1 SGDLS and CDR2 YYNGEE. CDR3 length: 15 residues. The CDR3 spells CASSTGLAEYNEQFF. The CDR3 DNA is TGTGCCAGCAGCACGGGACTAGCGGAATACAATGAGCAGTTCTTC.

This clone was detected a few times. CDR3 protein: CASSFLTTSGTLNEQFF. CDR3 sequence (DNA): TGTGCCAGCAGCTTCTTAACGACTAGCGGTACCTTAAATGAGCAGTTCTTC. This chain joins TRBV5-5 and TRBJ2-1; 9 bases agree with TRBD2. The V gene's germline CDR1 is SGHKS and CDR2 YYEKEE (reference sequence). The CDR3 contains 17 residues. The J segment lost 7 bases and the V segment lost 2 bases, leaving 13 bases of the junction unmatched.

J is TRBJ2-7 and V is TRBV7-2; 8 bases match TRBD2. The CDR3 is made up of 14 amino acids. The V and J ends lost 6 bases and 6 bases, in that order; junction bases with no gene match: 10. The germline V gene encodes CDR1 SGHTA and CDR2 FQGNSA. The chain's CDR3 is CASRGSGSSAEQYF. The CDR3 DNA reads TGTGCCAGCAGAGGGAGCGGGAGCTCCGCCGAGCAGTACTTC.

V gene TRBV19 combines with J gene TRBJ1-4, with 8 nucleotides matching TRBD1. Unmatched junction bases numbered 9, after V lost 5 bases and J lost 7 bases. Germline V gives CDR1 LNHDA, CDR2 SQIVND (reference sequence). CDR3 size: 15 residues. The CDR3 here is CASSGRQGLGEKLFF. Written as DNA, the CDR3 is TGTGCCAGTAGTGGAAGACAGGGGTTAGGTGAAAAACTGTTTTTT.

This clone was counted between two and nine times. The genes are TRBV28 and TRBJ1-2; D uncertain. Germline CDR1 and CDR2: MDHEN and SYDVKM. This CDR3 has 12 amino acids. V was clipped by 3 bases and J by 3 bases, with 5 bases between them. Here the CDR3 DNA reads TGTGCCAGCAGTTTGAGTTACTATGGCTACACCTTC. Translation: CASSLSYYGYTF.

The J gene is TRBJ2-5, the V gene TRBV5-4; 13 positions agree with TRBD2. The V gene's germline CDR1 is SGHNT and CDR2 YYREEE (reference sequence). V dropped 4 bases and J dropped 4; count of bases not matched to a gene: 13. CDR3 length equals 18 residues. The CDR3 region is CASSMGGLAGWNRETQYF. The CDR3 DNA reads TGTGCCAGCAGCATGGGGGGACTAGCGGGATGGAATAGAGAGACCCAGTACTTC.